The clone carrying this T cell receptor (beta chain) has a handful of counts. Per germline, CDR1 SGHVS and CDR2 FQNEAQ. J was trimmed by 0 bases and V by 4 bases; bases with no gene match: 5. CDR3 length: 16 amino acids. TCRdb called the 5' RACE reads again in MiXCR, with one record for every CDR3 protein. The table records 400,000 to 650,000 distinct CDR3 sequences, around a fifth of them present only once. The data derive from a study of T cells after yellow fever vaccination. This TCR was recovered from a man in his late teens or twenties who received the YFV17D yellow fever vaccine. This chain links TRBV7-8 with TRBJ2-5; 10 positions agree with TRBD2. The material sequenced was PBMCs, taken more than 20 days after the first yellow fever vaccination. This CDR3 reads CASSSLAGGNQETQYF. CDR3 in DNA: TGTGCCAGCAGCTCCTTAGCGGGGGGTAACCAAGAGACCCAGTACTTC.